These 23 T cell receptor beta chains originate from one sample sequenced in a study of response to subunit inactivated influenza vaccine. TCRdb called the RT-PCR reads again in MiXCR, with one record for every CDR3 protein. Here the sample spans hundreds of thousands of distinct CDR3 sequences, around 20% being singletons. Sample: PBMCs from blood, taken about 20 months after vaccination. These TCRs come from a man aged 45 to 70 who received an inactivated influenza vaccine.

The rearrangement joins TRBV12-3 or TRBV12-4 to TRBJ1-5; D remains ambiguous. Trimming removed 2 bases at V and 7 bases at J, with 12 bases between. This CDR3 has 14 residues. The CDR3 sequence: CASSLLPSEQPQHF. CDR3 nucleotides: TGTGCCAGCAGTTTACTCCCGTCCGAGCAGCCCCAGCATTTT.

This chain connects TRBV29-1 to TRBJ2-7; D is possibly TRBD1 (5 bases). Germline lookup yields CDR1 SQVTM and CDR2 ANQGSEA. The CDR3 is made up of 11 amino acids. Trimming shortened V by 4 bases and J by 6 bases, and 10 bases separated the two germline ends. CDR3 region: CSVGRAAEQYF. DNA of the CDR3: TGCAGCGTTGGCAGGGCGGCCGAGCAGTACTTC.

The chain is built from TRBV25-1 and TRBJ1-5; 10 bases are a match to TRBD1. The CDR3 is 14 amino acids. With 4 bases clipped from V and 7 bases from J, the junction kept 4 bases outside the gene matches. Per the germline V gene, CDR1 is MGHDK and CDR2 is SYGVNS. The CDR3 sequence: CASSGGTGEQPQHF. CDR3 nucleotides: TGTGCCAGCAGTGGGGGGACAGGGGAACAGCCCCAGCATTTT.

The chain uses TRBV12-3 or TRBV12-4 and TRBJ2-5; 10 positions agree with TRBD1. The CDR3 has 15 residues. V shed 3 bases and J 5 bases; nucleotides not matched to a gene: 6. Here the CDR3 reads CASSFRQGAAETQYF. The CDR3 region has the DNA TGTGCCAGCAGTTTTCGACAGGGGGCGGCGGAGACCCAGTACTTC.

This rearrangement joins TRBV28 to TRBJ1-6; possibly TRBD1 for D (6 bases). The CDR3 runs to 13 residues. Trimming took off 6 bases at V and 6 bases at J, with 9 bases between the two ends. CDR1 is MDHEN, CDR2 SYDVKM, per germline. Here the CDR3 reads CASRQGSNSPLHF. Written as DNA, the CDR3 is TGTGCCAGCAGACAGGGTTCTAATTCACCCCTCCACTTT.

The chain is built from TRBV11-2 and TRBJ2-7; D not resolved. This CDR3 spans 16 amino acids. Germline V gene data show CDR1 as SGHAT and CDR2 as FQNNGV. The germline V and J ends were trimmed by 0 bases and 4 bases, with 16 bases remaining between them. The CDR3 sequence is CASSLDHPQPSYEQYF. CDR3 DNA: TGTGCCAGCAGCTTAGATCACCCGCAACCTTCTTACGAGCAGTACTTC.

Ten or more counts support this clonotype. The J gene is TRBJ2-1, the V gene TRBV12-3 or TRBV12-4; D gene uncertain. This CDR3 region has 13 residues. The V and J ends lost 6 bases and 8 bases respectively, with 14 bases between them. CDR3 protein: CASRRSRLDEQFF. The DNA for the CDR3 is TGTGCCAGCAGACGCTCGAGGTTAGATGAGCAGTTCTTC.

This rearrangement joins TRBV6-2 or TRBV6-3 to TRBJ1-1, with D possibly matching TRBD1 (6 bases). Deletions cut 2 bases from V and 4 bases from J, with 8 bases between. CDR1 is MNHEY and CDR2 is SVGEGT in the germline V gene. CDR3 length: 13 amino acids. CDR3 in amino acids: CASSYEGVTEAFF. The CDR3 coding sequence is TGTGCCAGCAGTTACGAGGGGGTCACTGAAGCTTTCTTT.

In DNA form, the CDR3 reads TGTGCCAGCAGTGAAATACAGGGTGAGGAGACCCAGTACTTC. This codes for CASSEIQGEETQYF. The gene calls are TRBV2 and TRBJ2-5, with D tentatively TRBD1 (6 bases). CDR1 is SNHLY, CDR2 FYNNEI, per germline. Trimming took 2 bases from V and 5 from J, leaving 12 bases between them. This CDR3 comprises 14 residues.

The gene calls are TRBV24-1 and TRBJ2-5; maybe TRBD1 (5 bases). V was trimmed by 2 bases and J by 5 bases, leaving 17 bases between them. CDR1 and CDR2 from the germline V gene are KGHDR and SFDVKD. The length of the CDR3 is 16 residues. The CDR3 reads CATSDSRAVKGETQYF. In DNA, the CDR3 is TGTGCCACCAGTGATTCTCGGGCCGTAAAGGGGGAGACCCAGTACTTC.

This rearrangement joins TRBV12-3 or TRBV12-4 to TRBJ2-7; TRBD2 matches at 10 bases. The CDR3 is 14 residues long. Trimming removed 2 bases from V and 4 bases from J; junction bases left unmatched: 2. The CDR3 region has the DNA TGTGCCAGCAGTTTAATAGCGGGAGGTTACGAGCAGTACTTC. This translates into CASSLIAGGYEQYF.

This clonotype was seen only a few times. The chain uses TRBV6-1 and TRBJ2-7, with D hard to call. The V gene lost 1 base and the J gene lost 0 bases, with 7 bases spanning the gap. Germline-derived CDR1 and CDR2 are MNHNS and SASEGT. The CDR3 length is 14 residues. The CDR3 region has the DNA TGTGCCAGCAGTGAAGTTGGCGGCTCCTACGAGCAGTACTTC. This sequence encodes CASSEVGGSYEQYF.

In its sample, this clonotype was seen once. The chain combines TRBV20-1 with TRBJ2-5; no definite D call. The CDR3 runs 13 residues. Trimming cost V 1 base and J 7 bases, with 13 bases left between them. Germline V gene sequence: CDR1 DFQATT, CDR2 SNEGSKA (reference sequence). CDR3 sequence: CSARVSGWGTQYF. CDR3 bases: TGCAGTGCTAGAGTATCCGGCTGGGGGACCCAGTACTTC.

This clonotype was recorded a few times. The chain couples TRBV4-3 to TRBJ2-4; D ambiguous. The germline V and J ends were trimmed by 5 bases and 0 bases, with 11 bases remaining between them. This CDR3 contains 15 residues. The germline CDR1 and CDR2 sequences are LGHNA and YSLEER. In DNA, the CDR3 is TGCGCCAGCAGCGGAACACGACTAGCCAAAAACATTCAGTACTTC. Encoded protein: CASSGTRLAKNIQYF.

This clonotype was counted a few times. J is TRBJ2-1 and V is TRBV10-3; the match to TRBD2 covers 11 bases. Germline V gene sequence: CDR1 ENHRY, CDR2 SYGVKD. This CDR3 comprises 14 residues. Germline trimming cut 6 bases from V and 5 bases from J; bases unmatched to any gene: 3. CDR3 in DNA: TGTGCCATCAGGACTAGCGGGAAAAACAATGAGCAGTTCTTC. Its translation is CAIRTSGKNNEQFF.

This clonotype was observed a few times. The J gene is TRBJ1-1, the V gene TRBV18; D is uncertain. Germline CDR1 reads KGHSH; CDR2 reads LQKENI. Between the trimmed V and J ends, which lost 2 bases and 11 bases, there was a span of 12 bases. This CDR3 has 12 residues. The CDR3 nucleotides are TGTGCCAGCTCACCAAGAAGGGCTTTGGCTTTCTTT. It is translated as CASSPRRALAFF.

The rearrangement uses TRBV10-3 and TRBJ2-2; no definite D call. Between the trimmed V and J ends, which lost 10 bases and 3 bases, there was a span of 12 bases. Looked up from germline, CDR1 is ENHRY and CDR2 is SYGVKD. This CDR3 spans 13 amino acids. For the CDR3, the DNA is TGTGCCACCTCAAGGGCCTACACCGGGGAGCTGTTTTTT. Amino acids: CATSRAYTGELFF.

The chain is built from TRBV10-3 and TRBJ1-4; possibly TRBD1 for D (5 bases). Trimming took 2 bases from V and 5 from J, leaving 12 bases between them. The CDR3 is 15 residues long. Germline CDR1 is ENHRY and CDR2 is SYGVKD. CDR3 DNA: TGTGCCATCAGTGAGGCGGGACGGTTGAATGAAAAACTGTTTTTT. Translating it yields CAISEAGRLNEKLFF.

This rearrangement joins TRBV5-1 to TRBJ2-1; 8 nucleotides agree with TRBD2. V trimming: 2 bases; J trimming: 3 bases; junction bases outside the gene matches: 13. CDR1 is SGHRS and CDR2 is YFSETQ in the germline V gene. There are 18 residues in the CDR3. For the CDR3, the DNA is TGCGCCAGCAGCTTCAAACCAGCGGGGGAGCGCCTCTACAATGAGCAGTTCTTC. Protein: CASSFKPAGERLYNEQFF.

V usage is TRBV20-1 and J usage is TRBJ2-3; 7 positions match TRBD2. The CDR3 covers 14 residues. Per the germline V gene, CDR1 is DFQATT and CDR2 is SNEGSKA (reference sequence). With 6 bases clipped from V and 4 bases from J, the junction kept 10 bases outside the gene matches. The CDR3 DNA is TGCAGTGCCAACAAGGGCGGGAGCGCAGATACGCAGTATTTT. Translated, it gives CSANKGGSADTQYF.

The V and J genes are TRBV5-1 and TRBJ2-1, with D unresolved. The CDR3 consists of 14 residues. Deletions cut 9 bases from V and 2 bases from J, with 15 bases between. Germline CDR1 is SGHRS and CDR2 is YFSETQ. This CDR3 reads CATSPSYPYNEQFF. CDR3 DNA sequence: TGCGCCACCTCGCCTAGTTACCCCTACAATGAGCAGTTCTTC.

The chain joins TRBV25-1 to TRBJ1-5, with D maybe TRBD1 (5 bases). The CDR3 totals 14 residues. Germline CDR1 and CDR2: MGHDK and SYGVNS. The germline V and J ends were trimmed by 3 bases and 3 bases, with 9 bases remaining between them. The CDR3 region is CASSEGGFNQPQHF. CDR3 coding DNA: TGTGCCAGCAGTGAGGGGGGGTTCAATCAGCCCCAGCATTTT.

The chain uses TRBV7-2 and TRBJ2-2; 11 nucleotides agree with TRBD2. This CDR3 contains 19 residues. The germline V gene has CDR1 SGHTA and CDR2 FQGNSA. Trimming took 0 bases from V and 6 from J; bases not matched to a gene: 12. CDR3 protein: CASSLASGGAYFGAGELFF. CDR3 coding DNA: TGTGCCAGCAGCTTAGCTAGCGGGGGGGCATACTTCGGTGCCGGGGAGCTGTTTTTT.